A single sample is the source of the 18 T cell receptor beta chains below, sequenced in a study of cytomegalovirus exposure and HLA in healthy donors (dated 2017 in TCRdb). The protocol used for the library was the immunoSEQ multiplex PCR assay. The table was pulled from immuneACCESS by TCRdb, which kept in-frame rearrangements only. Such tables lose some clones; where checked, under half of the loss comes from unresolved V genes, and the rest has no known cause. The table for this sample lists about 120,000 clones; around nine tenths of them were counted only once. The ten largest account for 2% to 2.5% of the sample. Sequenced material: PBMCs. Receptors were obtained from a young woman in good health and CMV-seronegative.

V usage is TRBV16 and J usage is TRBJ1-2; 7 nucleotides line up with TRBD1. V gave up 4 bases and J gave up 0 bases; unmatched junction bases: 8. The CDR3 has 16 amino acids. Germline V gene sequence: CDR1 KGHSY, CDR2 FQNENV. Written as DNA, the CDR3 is TGTGCCAGCAGCCTGGCGACAGGGCCCGCTAACTATGGCTACACCTTC. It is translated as CASSLATGPANYGYTF.

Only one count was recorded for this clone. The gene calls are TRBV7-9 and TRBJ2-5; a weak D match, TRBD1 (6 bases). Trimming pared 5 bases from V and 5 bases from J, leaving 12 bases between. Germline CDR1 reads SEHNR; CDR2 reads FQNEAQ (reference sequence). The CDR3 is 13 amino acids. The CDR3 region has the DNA TGTGCCAGCAGCGCGACAGGTCGGGAGACCCAGTACTTC. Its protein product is CASSATGRETQYF.

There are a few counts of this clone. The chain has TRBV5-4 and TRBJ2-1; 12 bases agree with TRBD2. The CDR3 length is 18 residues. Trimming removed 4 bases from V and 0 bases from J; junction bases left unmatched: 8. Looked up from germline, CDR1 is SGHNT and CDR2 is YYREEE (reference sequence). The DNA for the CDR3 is TGTGCCAGCAGCCTTAGGACTAGCGGGATTAGCTCCTACAATGAGCAGTTCTTC. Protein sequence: CASSLRTSGISSYNEQFF.

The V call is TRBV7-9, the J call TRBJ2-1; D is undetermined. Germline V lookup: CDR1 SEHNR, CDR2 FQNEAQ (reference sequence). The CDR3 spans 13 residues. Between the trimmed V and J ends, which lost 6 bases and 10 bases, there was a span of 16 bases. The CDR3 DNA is TGTGCCAGCAGTATACCGCTAATTTCCGAGCAGTTCTTC. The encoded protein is CASSIPLISEQFF.

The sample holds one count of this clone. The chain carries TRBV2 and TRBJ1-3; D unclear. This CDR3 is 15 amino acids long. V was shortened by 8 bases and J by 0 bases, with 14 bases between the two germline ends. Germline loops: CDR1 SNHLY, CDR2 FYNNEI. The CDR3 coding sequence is TGTGCCAGCCAAGCGTGGCTGAGCTCTGGAAACACCATATATTTT. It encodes CASQAWLSSGNTIYF.

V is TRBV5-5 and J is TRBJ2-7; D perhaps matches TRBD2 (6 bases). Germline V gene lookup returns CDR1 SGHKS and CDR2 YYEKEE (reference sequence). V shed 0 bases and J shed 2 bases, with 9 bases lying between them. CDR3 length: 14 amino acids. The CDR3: CASSLAAGPYEQYF. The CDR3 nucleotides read TGTGCCAGCAGCTTGGCTGCGGGACCCTACGAGCAGTACTTC.

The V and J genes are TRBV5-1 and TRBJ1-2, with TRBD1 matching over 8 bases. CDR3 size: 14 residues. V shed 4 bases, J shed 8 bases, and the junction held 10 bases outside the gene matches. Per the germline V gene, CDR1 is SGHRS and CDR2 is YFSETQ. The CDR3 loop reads CASSIGQGMTGYTF. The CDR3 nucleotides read TGCGCCAGCAGCATCGGACAGGGTATGACGGGCTACACCTTC.

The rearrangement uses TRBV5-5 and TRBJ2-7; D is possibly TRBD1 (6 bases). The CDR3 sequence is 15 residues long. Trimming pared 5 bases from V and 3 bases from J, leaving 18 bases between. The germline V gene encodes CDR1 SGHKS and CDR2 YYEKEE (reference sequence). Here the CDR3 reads CASRAGTPSVYEQYF. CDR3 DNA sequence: TGTGCCAGCAGGGCTGGGACACCATCAGTCTACGAGCAGTACTTC.

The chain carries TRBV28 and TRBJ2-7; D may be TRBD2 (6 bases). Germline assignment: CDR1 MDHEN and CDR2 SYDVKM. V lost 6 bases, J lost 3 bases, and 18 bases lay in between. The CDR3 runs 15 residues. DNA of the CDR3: TGTGCCAGCAGCCCCATTCGACTAGGGGACTACGAGCAGTACTTC. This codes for CASSPIRLGDYEQYF.

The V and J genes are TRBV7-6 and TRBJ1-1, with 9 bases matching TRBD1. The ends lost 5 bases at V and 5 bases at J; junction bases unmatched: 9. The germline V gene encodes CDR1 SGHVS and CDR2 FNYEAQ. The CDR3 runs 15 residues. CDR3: CASSLKQGARTEAFF. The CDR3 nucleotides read TGTGCCAGCAGCCTTAAACAGGGGGCGCGGACTGAAGCTTTCTTT.

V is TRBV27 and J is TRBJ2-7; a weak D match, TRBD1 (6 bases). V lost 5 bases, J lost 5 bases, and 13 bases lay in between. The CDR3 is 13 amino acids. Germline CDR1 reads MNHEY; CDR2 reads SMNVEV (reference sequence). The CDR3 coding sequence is TGTGCCAGCAGTAAAGACAGGACCCACGAGCAGTACTTC. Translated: CASSKDRTHEQYF.

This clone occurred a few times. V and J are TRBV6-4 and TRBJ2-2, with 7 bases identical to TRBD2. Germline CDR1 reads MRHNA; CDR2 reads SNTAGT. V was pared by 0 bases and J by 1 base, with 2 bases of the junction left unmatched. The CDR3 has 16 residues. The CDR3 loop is CASSDSASGNTGELFF. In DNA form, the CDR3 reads TGTGCCAGCAGTGACTCGGCTAGCGGGAACACCGGGGAGCTGTTTTTT.

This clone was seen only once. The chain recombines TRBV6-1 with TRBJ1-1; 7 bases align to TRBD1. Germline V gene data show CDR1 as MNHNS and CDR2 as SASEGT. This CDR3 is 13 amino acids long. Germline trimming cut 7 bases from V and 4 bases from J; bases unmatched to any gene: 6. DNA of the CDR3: TGTGCCAGCATTACGACAGGGAGCACTGAAGCTTTCTTT. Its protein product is CASITTGSTEAFF.

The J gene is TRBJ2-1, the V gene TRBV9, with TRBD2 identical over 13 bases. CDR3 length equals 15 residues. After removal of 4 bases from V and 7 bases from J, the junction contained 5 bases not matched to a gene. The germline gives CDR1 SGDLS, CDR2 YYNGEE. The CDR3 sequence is CASSPGLAGNNEQFF. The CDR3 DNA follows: TGTGCCAGCAGCCCGGGACTAGCGGGAAATAATGAGCAGTTCTTC.

The CDR3 DNA reads as TGTGCCAGCAGGGGCGGACAGCCAGGTGAAAAACTGTTTTTT. Protein sequence: CASRGGQPGEKLFF. This chain links TRBV28 with TRBJ1-4; D may be TRBD1 (6 bases). Trimming removed 6 bases at V and 7 bases at J, with 15 bases between. The CDR3 consists of 14 residues. CDR1 and CDR2 (germline): MDHEN, SYDVKM. Filled out from reference TRBV28 and TRBJ1-4, the complete variable domain reads DVKVTQSSRYLVKRTGEKVFLECVQDMDHENMFWYRQDPGLGLRLIYFSYDVKMKEKGDIPEGYSVSREKKERFSLILESASTNQTSMYLCASRGGQPGEKLFFGSGTQLSVL.

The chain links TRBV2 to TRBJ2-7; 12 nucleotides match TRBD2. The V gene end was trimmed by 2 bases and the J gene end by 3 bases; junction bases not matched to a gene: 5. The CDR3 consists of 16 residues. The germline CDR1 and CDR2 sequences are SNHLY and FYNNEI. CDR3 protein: CASSERGLAGYYEQYF. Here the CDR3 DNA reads TGTGCCAGCAGTGAAAGGGGACTAGCGGGCTACTACGAGCAGTACTTC. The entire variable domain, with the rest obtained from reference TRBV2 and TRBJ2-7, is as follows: EPEVTQTPSHQVTQMGQEVILRCVPISNHLYFYWYRQILGQKVEFLVSFYNNEISEKSEIFDDQFSVERPDGSNFTLKIRSTKLEDSAMYFCASSERGLAGYYEQYFGPGTRLTVT.

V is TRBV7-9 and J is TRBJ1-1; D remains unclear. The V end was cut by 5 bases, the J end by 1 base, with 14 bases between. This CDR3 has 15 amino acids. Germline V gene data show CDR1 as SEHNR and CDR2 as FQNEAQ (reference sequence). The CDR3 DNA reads TGTGCCAGCAGCCCCTATTCGGCGGCGAACACTGAAGCTTTCTTT. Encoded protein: CASSPYSAANTEAFF.

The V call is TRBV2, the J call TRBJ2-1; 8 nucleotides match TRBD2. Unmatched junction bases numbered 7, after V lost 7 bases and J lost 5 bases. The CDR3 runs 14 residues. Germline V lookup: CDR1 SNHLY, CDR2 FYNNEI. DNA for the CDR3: TGTGCCAGCATGGGGCTAGCGGGTGACAATGAGCAGTTCTTC. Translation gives CASMGLAGDNEQFF.